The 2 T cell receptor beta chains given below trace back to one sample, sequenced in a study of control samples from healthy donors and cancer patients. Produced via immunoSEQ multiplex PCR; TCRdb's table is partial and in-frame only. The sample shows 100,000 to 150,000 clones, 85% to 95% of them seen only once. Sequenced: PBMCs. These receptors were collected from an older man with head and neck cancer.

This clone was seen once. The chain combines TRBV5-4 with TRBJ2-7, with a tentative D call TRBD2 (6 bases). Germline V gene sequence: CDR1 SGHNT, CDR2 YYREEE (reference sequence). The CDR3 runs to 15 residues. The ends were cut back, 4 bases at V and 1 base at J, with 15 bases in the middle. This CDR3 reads CASSRGSGGSYEQYF. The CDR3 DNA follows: TGTGCCAGCAGCCGGGGTTCCGGGGGTTCCTACGAGCAGTACTTC.

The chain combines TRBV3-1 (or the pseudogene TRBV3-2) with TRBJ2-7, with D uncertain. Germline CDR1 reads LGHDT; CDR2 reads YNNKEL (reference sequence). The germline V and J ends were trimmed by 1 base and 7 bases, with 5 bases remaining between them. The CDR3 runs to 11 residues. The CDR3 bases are TGTGCCAGCAGCCAAGTCGGAGAGCAGTACTTC. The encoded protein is CASSQVGEQYF.